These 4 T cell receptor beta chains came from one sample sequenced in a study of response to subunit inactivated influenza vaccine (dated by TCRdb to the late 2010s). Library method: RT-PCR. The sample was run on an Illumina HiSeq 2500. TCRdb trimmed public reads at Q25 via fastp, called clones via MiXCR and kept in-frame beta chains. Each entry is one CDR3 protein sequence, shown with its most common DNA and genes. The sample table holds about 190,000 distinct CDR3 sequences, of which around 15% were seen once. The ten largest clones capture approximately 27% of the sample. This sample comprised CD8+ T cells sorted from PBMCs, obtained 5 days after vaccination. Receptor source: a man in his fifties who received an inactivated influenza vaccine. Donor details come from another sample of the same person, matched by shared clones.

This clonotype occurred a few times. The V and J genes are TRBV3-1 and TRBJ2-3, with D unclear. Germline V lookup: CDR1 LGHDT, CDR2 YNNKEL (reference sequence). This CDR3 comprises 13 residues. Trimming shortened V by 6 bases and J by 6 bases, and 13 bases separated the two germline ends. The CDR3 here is CASRHSLGDTQYF. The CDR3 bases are TGTGCCAGCAGGCACTCACTCGGCGATACGCAGTATTTT.

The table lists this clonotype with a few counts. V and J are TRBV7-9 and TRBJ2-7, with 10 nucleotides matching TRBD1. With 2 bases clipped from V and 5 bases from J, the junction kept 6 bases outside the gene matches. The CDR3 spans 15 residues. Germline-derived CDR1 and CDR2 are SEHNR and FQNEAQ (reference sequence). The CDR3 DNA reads TGTGCCAGCAGCTTAAACCGGGGACAGGGGAACGAGCAGTACTTC. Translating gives CASSLNRGQGNEQYF.

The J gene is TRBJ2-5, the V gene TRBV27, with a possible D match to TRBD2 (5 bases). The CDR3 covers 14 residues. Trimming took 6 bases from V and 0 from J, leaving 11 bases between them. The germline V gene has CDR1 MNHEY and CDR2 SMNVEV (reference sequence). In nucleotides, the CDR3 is TGTGCCAGCAGCCCGTTCGGGGACCAAGAGACCCAGTACTTC. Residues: CASSPFGDQETQYF.

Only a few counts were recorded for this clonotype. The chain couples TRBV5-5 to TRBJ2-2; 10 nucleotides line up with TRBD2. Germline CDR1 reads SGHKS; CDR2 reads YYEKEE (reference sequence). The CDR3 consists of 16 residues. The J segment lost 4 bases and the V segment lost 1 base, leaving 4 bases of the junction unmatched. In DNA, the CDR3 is TGTGCCAGCAGCTTGATTAGCGGGGGGCCCACCGGGGAGCTGTTTTTT. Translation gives CASSLISGGPTGELFF.